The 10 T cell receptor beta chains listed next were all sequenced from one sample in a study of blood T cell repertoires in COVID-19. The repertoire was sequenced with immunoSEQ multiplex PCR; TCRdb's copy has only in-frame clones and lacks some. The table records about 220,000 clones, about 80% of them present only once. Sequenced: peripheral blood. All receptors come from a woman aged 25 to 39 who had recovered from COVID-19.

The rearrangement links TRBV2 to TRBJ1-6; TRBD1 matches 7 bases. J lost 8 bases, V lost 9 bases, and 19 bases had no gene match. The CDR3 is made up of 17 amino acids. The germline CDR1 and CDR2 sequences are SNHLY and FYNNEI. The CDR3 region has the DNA TGTGCCAGGTGCCGGGACAGAGCCCCCAATGGGGATTCACCCCTCCACTTT. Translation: CARCRDRAPNGDSPLHF.

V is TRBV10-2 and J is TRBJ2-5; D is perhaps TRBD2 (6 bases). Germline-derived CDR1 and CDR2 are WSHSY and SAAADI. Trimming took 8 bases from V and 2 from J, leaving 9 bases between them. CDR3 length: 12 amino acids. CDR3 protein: CASGAGQETQYF. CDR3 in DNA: TGCGCCAGCGGGGCGGGACAAGAGACCCAGTACTTC.

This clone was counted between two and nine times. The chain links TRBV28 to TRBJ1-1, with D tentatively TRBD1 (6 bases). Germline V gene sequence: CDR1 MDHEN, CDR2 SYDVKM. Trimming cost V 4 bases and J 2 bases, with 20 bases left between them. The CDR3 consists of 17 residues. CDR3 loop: CASSYPASTGINTEAFF. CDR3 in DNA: TGTGCCAGCAGTTACCCAGCCTCGACAGGAATTAACACTGAAGCTTTCTTT.

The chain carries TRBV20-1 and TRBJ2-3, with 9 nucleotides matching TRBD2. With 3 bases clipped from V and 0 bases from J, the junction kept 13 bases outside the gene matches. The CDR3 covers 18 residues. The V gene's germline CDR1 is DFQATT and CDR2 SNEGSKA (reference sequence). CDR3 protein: CSASLFNRLAASTDTQYF. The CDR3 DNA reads TGCAGTGCTAGTCTATTTAATCGACTAGCGGCTAGCACAGATACGCAGTATTTT.

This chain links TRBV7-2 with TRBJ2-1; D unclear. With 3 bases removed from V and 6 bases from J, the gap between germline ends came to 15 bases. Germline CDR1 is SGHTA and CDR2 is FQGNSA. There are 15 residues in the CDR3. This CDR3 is CASSFSLGSINEQFF. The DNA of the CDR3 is TGTGCCAGCAGCTTCTCCTTAGGTAGCATCAATGAGCAGTTCTTC.

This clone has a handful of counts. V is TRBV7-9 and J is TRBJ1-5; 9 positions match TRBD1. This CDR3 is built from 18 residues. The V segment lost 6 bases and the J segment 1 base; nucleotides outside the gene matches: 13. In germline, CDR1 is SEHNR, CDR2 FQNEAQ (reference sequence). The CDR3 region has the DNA TGTGCCAGCAGTCCGGGACAGGGATATCCGATAAGCAATCAGCCCCAGCATTTT. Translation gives CASSPGQGYPISNQPQHF.

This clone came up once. CDR3 DNA: TGTGCCAGCAGCTTAGCTACCAGGGAAAGGGCAAGCAATGAGCAGTTCTTC. The encoded protein is CASSLATRERASNEQFF. The chain uses TRBV7-9 and TRBJ2-1; D perhaps matches TRBD1 (5 bases). This CDR3 is built from 17 residues. V was cut by 0 bases and J by 6 bases, with 18 bases left in between. From germline, CDR1 is SEHNR and CDR2 FQNEAQ (reference sequence).

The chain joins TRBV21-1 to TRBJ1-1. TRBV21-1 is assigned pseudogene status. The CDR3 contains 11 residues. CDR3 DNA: TGTGCCGAGGGCCCTAACACTGAAGCTTTCTTT. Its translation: CAEGPNTEAFF.

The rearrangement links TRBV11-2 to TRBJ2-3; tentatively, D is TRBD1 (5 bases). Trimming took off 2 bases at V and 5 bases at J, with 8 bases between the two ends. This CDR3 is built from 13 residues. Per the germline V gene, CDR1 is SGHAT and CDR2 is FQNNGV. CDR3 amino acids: CASSLSQGDTQYF. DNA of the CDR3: TGTGCCAGCAGCTTATCCCAGGGAGATACGCAGTATTTT.

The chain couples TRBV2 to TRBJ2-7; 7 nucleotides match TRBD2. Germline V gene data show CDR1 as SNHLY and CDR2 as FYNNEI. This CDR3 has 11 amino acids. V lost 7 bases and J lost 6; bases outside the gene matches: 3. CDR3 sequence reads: CASTASGEQYF. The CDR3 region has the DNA TGTGCCAGCACGGCTAGCGGCGAGCAGTACTTC.